The 31 T cell receptor beta chains given below trace back to one sample, sequenced in a study of radiotherapy plus CTLA-4 blockade in lung cancer. The table came from immunoSEQ multiplex PCR; TCRdb's copy has only in-frame clones and leaves some out. This sample has roughly 62,000 clones, with 70% to 85% found just once. The specimen comprised peripheral blood, sampled from a patient treated with radiotherapy plus ipilimumab. These receptors originate from a human donor with non-small cell lung cancer who had a complete response to radiotherapy plus ipilimumab.

CDR3 in amino acids: CASSLSNTDTQYF. CDR3 bases: TGTGCCAGCAGCCTATCGAACACAGATACGCAGTATTTT. The V call is TRBV28, the J call TRBJ2-3; D gene unclear. The CDR3 consists of 13 residues. Trimming removed 6 bases at V and 2 bases at J, with 9 bases between. Germline CDR1 and CDR2: MDHEN and SYDVKM.

The V call is TRBV19, the J call TRBJ1-2; TRBD1 aligns across 8 bases. Germline-derived CDR1 and CDR2 are LNHDA and SQIVND (reference sequence). V was pared by 4 bases and J by 4 bases, with 11 bases of the junction left unmatched. The CDR3 contains 16 residues. CDR3 nucleotide sequence: TGTGCCAGTAGTAGATCGGGGGCAGGGGGCATCTATGGCTACACCTTC. Encoded protein: CASSRSGAGGIYGYTF.

The chain is built from TRBV27 and TRBJ1-2; possible D gene TRBD1, 6 bases. The germline V gene has CDR1 MNHEY and CDR2 SMNVEV (reference sequence). Trimming cost V 4 bases and J 6 bases, with 15 bases left between them. CDR3 length: 14 amino acids. In DNA form, the CDR3 reads TGTGCCAGCAGTTGGCAGGGGTATGAGAATGGCTACACCTTC. Residues: CASSWQGYENGYTF.

A single count supports this clone. The V and J genes are TRBV15 and TRBJ1-5; D remains ambiguous. Between the trimmed V and J ends, which lost 0 bases and 2 bases, there was a span of 5 bases. CDR3 length: 14 amino acids. From germline, CDR1 is LNHNV and CDR2 YYDKDF (reference sequence). The CDR3 coding sequence is TGTGCCACCAGCAGAGAGGCAGGCAATCAGCCCCAGCATTTT. This sequence encodes CATSREAGNQPQHF.

The DNA for the CDR3 is TGTGCCAGCAGCCACTCGACAGGGTACGGAGAGACCCAGTACTTC. This gives the protein CASSHSTGYGETQYF. V usage is TRBV11-3 and J usage is TRBJ2-5; TRBD1 matches 7 bases. The germline CDR1 and CDR2 sequences are SGHNT and YENEEA. Losses at the gene ends were 5 bases for V and 4 bases for J; bases not matched to a gene: 10. The CDR3 is made up of 15 amino acids.

Only a few counts were recorded for this clone. The chain is built from TRBV5-1 and TRBJ1-4, with D hard to call. With 0 bases removed from V and 8 bases from J, the gap between germline ends came to 11 bases. The CDR3 totals 14 residues. Germline values: CDR1 SGHRS, CDR2 YFSETQ. The CDR3 reads CASSLGIEGEKLFF. The CDR3 DNA follows: TGCGCCAGCAGCTTGGGAATAGAAGGCGAAAAACTGTTTTTT. Full variable domain (missing parts from reference TRBV5-1 and TRBJ1-4): KAGVTQTPRYLIKTRGQQVTLSCSPISGHRSVSWYQQTPGQGLQFLFEYFSETQRNKGNFPGRFSGRQFSNSRSEMNVSTLELGDSALYLCASSLGIEGEKLFFGSGTQLSVL.

As to this clone: The same CDR3 arises from other DNA sequences in this sample as well. The V gene is TRBV7-2, the J gene TRBJ1-5; D perhaps matches TRBD1 (6 bases). The CDR3 has 14 residues. CDR1 is SGHTA, CDR2 FQGNSA, per germline. V shed 0 bases and J shed 5 bases, with 8 bases lying between them. The CDR3 protein is CASSLAGGHQPQHF. CDR3 sequence (DNA): TGTGCCAGCAGCTTAGCTGGGGGCCATCAGCCCCAGCATTTT.

The V gene is TRBV19, the J gene TRBJ1-2; possible D gene TRBD1, 6 bases. This CDR3 spans 14 amino acids. V gave up 1 base and J gave up 4 bases, with 10 bases separating them. Per the germline V gene, CDR1 is LNHDA and CDR2 is SQIVND (reference sequence). The CDR3 region is CASSIGQQGYGYTF. The CDR3 nucleotides are TGTGCCAGTAGTATAGGCCAACAGGGCTATGGCTACACCTTC.

V is TRBV27 and J is TRBJ1-5, with D perhaps TRBD1 (6 bases). This CDR3 is built from 14 residues. The V gene lost 4 bases and the J gene lost 6 bases, with 13 bases spanning the gap. Germline assignment: CDR1 MNHEY and CDR2 SMNVEV (reference sequence). The CDR3 loop reads CASSSIGGGQPQHF. Written as DNA, the CDR3 is TGTGCCAGCAGTTCAATAGGGGGAGGTCAGCCCCAGCATTTT.

This clone was found once. V usage is TRBV27 and J usage is TRBJ2-7; D might be TRBD1 (7 bases). CDR3 size: 16 residues. Germline CDR1 is MNHEY and CDR2 is SMNVEV (reference sequence). V was shortened by 11 bases and J by 2 bases, with 25 bases between the two germline ends. The CDR3 region is CAPRRAGGDTTYEQYV. The CDR3 DNA sequence: TGTGCCCCCCGGAGGGCAGGGGGTGATACCACCTACGAGCAGTACGTC.

This clone was found once. CDR3 residues: CASSHLAGEVYEQYF. Written as DNA, the CDR3 is TGCGCCAGCAGCCACCTAGCGGGGGAAGTTTACGAGCAGTACTTC. V usage is TRBV4-3 and J usage is TRBJ2-5; 10 nucleotides align to TRBD2. The J call may be mistaken, given a closer DNA end match to TRBJ2-7. The CDR3 spans 15 residues. CDR1 is LGHNA and CDR2 is YSLEER in the germline V gene.

The chain links TRBV5-1 to TRBJ1-1, with a possible D match to TRBD1 (5 bases). The ends were cut back, 0 bases at V and 3 bases at J, with 12 bases in the middle. Germline-derived CDR1 and CDR2 are SGHRS and YFSETQ. This CDR3 region has 15 residues. The CDR3 nucleotides read TGCGCCAGCAGCTTGGAGGGGCTACGGTACACTGAAGCTTTCTTT. As protein: CASSLEGLRYTEAFF.

The chain recombines TRBV29-1 with TRBJ1-1; 8 bases are shared with TRBD1. Germline CDR1 is SQVTM and CDR2 is ANQGSEA. Losses at the gene ends were 8 bases for V and 10 bases for J; bases not matched to a gene: 12. This CDR3 has 12 residues. In nucleotides, the CDR3 is TGCAGCACAGGACAGGGCGTCGATGGAGCTTTCTTT. Its protein is CSTGQGVDGAFF. The whole variable domain, filled in from reference TRBV29-1 and TRBJ1-1, reads SAVISQKPSRDICQRGTSLTIQCQVDSQVTMMFWYRQQPGQSLTLIATANQGSEATYESGFVIDKFPISRPNLTFSTLTVSNMSPEDSSIYLCSTGQGVDGAFFGQGTRLTVV.

This clone was found once. The V gene is TRBV11-3, the J gene TRBJ1-1; unclear D gene. This CDR3 region has 13 residues. V lost 3 bases and J lost 3, with 8 bases in between. Germline CDR1 reads SGHNT; CDR2 reads YENEEA. Written as DNA, the CDR3 is TGTGCCAGCAGCTTGATCCCGGACACTGAAGCTTTCTTT. It is translated as CASSLIPDTEAFF.

The V call is TRBV5-4, the J call TRBJ2-7, with 7 bases lining up with TRBD2. This CDR3 is 14 amino acids long. V gave up 0 bases and J gave up 6 bases; unmatched junction bases: 6. Germline CDR1 and CDR2: SGHNT and YYREEE (reference sequence). This chain's CDR3 is CASSLDGLGGEQYV. DNA for the CDR3: TGTGCCAGCAGCTTGGATGGACTAGGCGGCGAGCAGTACGTC.

This chain connects TRBV7-8 to TRBJ1-2, with a possible D match to TRBD1 (5 bases). The CDR3 spans 16 residues. Germline CDR1 reads SGHVS; CDR2 reads FQNEAQ. V dropped 5 bases and J dropped 5 bases, with 21 bases sitting between them. CDR3 bases: TGTGCCAGCAGCCTAGGTTCATCGGGACGGACTTATGGCTACACCTTC. Amino acid sequence: CASSLGSSGRTYGYTF. The full variable domain, in which reference TRBV7-8 and TRBJ1-2 provide the parts outside the CDR3, is GAGVSQSPRYKVAKRGQDVALRCDPISGHVSLFWYQQALGQGPEFLTYFQNEAQLDKSGLPSDRFFAERPEGSVSTLKIQRTQQEDSAVYLCASSLGSSGRTYGYTFGSGTRLTVV.

The V and J genes are TRBV28 and TRBJ1-6, with D unclear. This CDR3 is 12 amino acids long. The V and J ends lost 7 bases and 7 bases respectively, with 8 bases between them. The germline V gene has CDR1 MDHEN and CDR2 SYDVKM. CDR3 DNA: TGTGCCAGCACAGTGGGGAATTCACCCCTCCACTTT. This encodes CASTVGNSPLHF. The full variable domain, in which reference TRBV28 and TRBJ1-6 provide the parts outside the CDR3, is DVKVTQSSRYLVKRTGEKVFLECVQDMDHENMFWYRQDPGLGLRLIYFSYDVKMKEKGDIPEGYSVSREKKERFSLILESASTNQTSMYLCASTVGNSPLHFGNGTRLTVT.

The rearrangement uses TRBV28 and TRBJ1-1, with 7 bases that match TRBD1. The trim removed 6 bases at V and 0 bases at J, leaving 7 bases unmatched. Germline values: CDR1 MDHEN, CDR2 SYDVKM. This CDR3 has 15 amino acids. CDR3 bases: TGTGCCAGCAGACTGACAGGGAACATGAACACTGAAGCTTTCTTT. It specifies CASRLTGNMNTEAFF.

J is TRBJ2-6 and V is TRBV28; D remains ambiguous. Per germline, CDR1 MDHEN and CDR2 SYDVKM. V was cut by 6 bases and J by 0 bases, with 6 bases left in between. This CDR3 region has 14 residues. CDR3 in DNA: TGTGCCAGCAGGGGTCGCTCTGGGGCCAACGTCCTGACTTTC. Translated, it gives CASRGRSGANVLTF. The whole variable domain, filled in from reference TRBV28 and TRBJ2-6, reads DVKVTQSSRYLVKRTGEKVFLECVQDMDHENMFWYRQDPGLGLRLIYFSYDVKMKEKGDIPEGYSVSREKKERFSLILESASTNQTSMYLCASRGRSGANVLTFGAGSRLTVL.

The chain has TRBV2 and TRBJ2-7, with 7 bases lining up with TRBD2. Germline V CDR1 and CDR2: SNHLY, FYNNEI. The length of the CDR3 is 13 residues. With 7 bases clipped from V and 2 bases from J, the junction kept 5 bases outside the gene matches. The CDR3 reads CASNWDYAYEQYV. The CDR3 region has the DNA TGTGCCAGCAACTGGGACTACGCCTACGAGCAGTACGTC.

The rearrangement uses TRBV11-2 and TRBJ1-2; the match to TRBD1 covers 7 bases. The CDR3 has 13 amino acids. CDR1 is SGHAT, CDR2 FQNNGV, per germline. The V gene end was trimmed by 5 bases and the J gene end by 8 bases; junction bases not matched to a gene: 8. CDR3 sequence: CASSPQGKGGYTF. Here the CDR3 DNA reads TGTGCCAGCAGCCCACAGGGGAAAGGAGGCTACACCTTC.

V gene TRBV11-2 combines with J gene TRBJ2-2; D is undetermined. The CDR3 length is 16 residues. Germline V gives CDR1 SGHAT, CDR2 FQNNGV. Trimming took off 5 bases at V and 5 bases at J, with 18 bases between the two ends. CDR3 sequence (DNA): TGTGCCAGCAGCCCCCGCACAGTCCTCTCGACCGGGGAGCTGTTTTTT. It encodes CASSPRTVLSTGELFF.

V gene TRBV2 combines with J gene TRBJ1-2; TRBD1 aligns across 7 bases. V was clipped by 7 bases and J by 6 bases; unmatched bases: 8. Germline CDR1 SNHLY, CDR2 FYNNEI. This CDR3 region has 13 residues. In nucleotides, the CDR3 is TGTGCCAGCATCCAGACAGGGCGAGATGGCTACACCTTC. Encoded protein: CASIQTGRDGYTF.

The rearrangement joins TRBV29-1 to TRBJ2-7; the match to TRBD1 covers 10 bases. Germline V lookup: CDR1 SQVTM, CDR2 ANQGSEA. This CDR3 is 13 amino acids long. The ends lost 1 base at V and 5 bases at J; junction bases unmatched: 2. CDR3 in amino acids: CSVEGDRGHEQYF. CDR3 nucleotides: TGCAGCGTTGAAGGGGACAGGGGCCACGAGCAGTACTTC.

V usage is TRBV7-2 and J usage is TRBJ1-2; 8 positions match TRBD1. The trim removed 0 bases at V and 6 bases at J, leaving 18 bases unmatched. CDR1 is SGHTA, CDR2 FQGNSA, per germline. The CDR3 contains 19 residues. The chain's CDR3 is CASSLAVHFGQGLMNGYTF. The CDR3 DNA sequence: TGTGCCAGCAGCTTAGCTGTTCATTTCGGACAGGGCCTTATGAATGGCTACACCTTC.

The chain employs TRBV19 and TRBJ1-6; possible D gene TRBD1, 6 bases. Per the germline V gene, CDR1 is LNHDA and CDR2 is SQIVND (reference sequence). The CDR3 spans 15 residues. The V and J ends lost 8 bases and 9 bases respectively, with 20 bases between them. CDR3 residues: CASQTGGTRGSPLHF. The CDR3 DNA reads as TGTGCCAGTCAGACTGGGGGCACTAGGGGTTCACCCCTCCACTTT. Complete variable domain (other parts from reference TRBV19 and TRBJ1-6): DGGITQSPKYLFRKEGQNVTLSCEQNLNHDAMYWYRQDPGQGLRLIYYSQIVNDFQKGDIAEGYSVSREKKESFPLTVTSAQKNPTAFYLCASQTGGTRGSPLHFGNGTRLTVT.

The V gene is TRBV18, the J gene TRBJ1-2; D unresolved. This CDR3 has 14 residues. Germline CDR1 reads KGHSH; CDR2 reads LQKENI. V was trimmed by 5 bases and J by 4 bases, leaving 14 bases between them. The CDR3 nucleotides are TGTGCCAGCTCAAAAGGGAGCCAGGCCTATGGCTACACCTTC. Translation gives CASSKGSQAYGYTF. Complete variable domain (other parts from reference TRBV18 and TRBJ1-2): NAGVMQNPRHLVRRRGQEARLRCSPMKGHSHVYWYRQLPEEGLKFMVYLQKENIIDESGMPKERFSAEFPKEGPSILRIQQVVRGDSAAYFCASSKGSQAYGYTFGSGTRLTVV.

The chain recombines TRBV9 with TRBJ1-2, with D perhaps TRBD1 (5 bases). The germline CDR1 and CDR2 sequences are SGDLS and YYNGEE. V was trimmed by 2 bases and J by 1 base, leaving 9 bases between them. The CDR3 extends over 14 amino acids. As DNA, the CDR3 is TGTGCCAGCAGCGTCCAGGGAGTTAACTATGGCTACACCTTC. Encoded protein: CASSVQGVNYGYTF.

Regarding this clone: The junction does not match germline at one end; this may be a read error. V gene TRBV5-5 combines with J gene TRBJ2-1; D may match TRBD1 or TRBD2 (5 bases each). This CDR3 region has 13 residues. The germline gives CDR1 SGHKS, CDR2 YYEKEE (reference sequence). The CDR3 reads CASSFGARDGGIF. The CDR3 DNA reads TGTGCCAGCAGCTTCGGGGCCAGGGACGGCGGCATCTTC.

On this clone: The same CDR3 is also encoded by other DNA sequences in this sample. This rearrangement joins TRBV19 to TRBJ1-2, with 7 bases matching TRBD1. The V and J ends lost 4 bases and 5 bases, in that order; junction bases with no gene match: 4. CDR3 length: 13 amino acids. CDR1 is LNHDA, CDR2 SQIVND, per germline (reference sequence). CDR3 bases: TGTGCCAGTAGTAGGGGACAGACTTATGGCTACACCTTC. Protein product: CASSRGQTYGYTF.

The J gene is TRBJ1-5, the V gene TRBV10-3; TRBD1 might be the D (5 bases). In germline, CDR1 is ENHRY, CDR2 SYGVKD. The CDR3 sequence is 13 residues long. The V gene lost 5 bases and the J gene lost 3 bases, with 8 bases spanning the gap. The CDR3 protein is CAISSDNNQPQHF. CDR3 DNA sequence: TGTGCCATCAGTTCGGACAACAATCAGCCCCAGCATTTT.